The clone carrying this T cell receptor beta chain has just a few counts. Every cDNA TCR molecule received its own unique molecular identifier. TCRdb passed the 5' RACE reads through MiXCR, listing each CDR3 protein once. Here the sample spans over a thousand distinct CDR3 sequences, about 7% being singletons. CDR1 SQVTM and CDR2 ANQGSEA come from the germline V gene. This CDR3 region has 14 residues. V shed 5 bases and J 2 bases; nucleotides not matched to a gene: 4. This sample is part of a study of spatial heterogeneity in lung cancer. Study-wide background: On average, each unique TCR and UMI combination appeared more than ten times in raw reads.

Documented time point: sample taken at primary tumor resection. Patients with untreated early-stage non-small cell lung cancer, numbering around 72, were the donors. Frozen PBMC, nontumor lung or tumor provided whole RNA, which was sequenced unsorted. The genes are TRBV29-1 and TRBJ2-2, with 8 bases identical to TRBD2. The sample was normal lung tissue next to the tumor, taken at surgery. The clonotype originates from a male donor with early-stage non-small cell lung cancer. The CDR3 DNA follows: TGCAGCGTTCGGGAGGGGAGTAACACCGGGGAGCTGTTTTTT. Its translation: CSVREGSNTGELFF.